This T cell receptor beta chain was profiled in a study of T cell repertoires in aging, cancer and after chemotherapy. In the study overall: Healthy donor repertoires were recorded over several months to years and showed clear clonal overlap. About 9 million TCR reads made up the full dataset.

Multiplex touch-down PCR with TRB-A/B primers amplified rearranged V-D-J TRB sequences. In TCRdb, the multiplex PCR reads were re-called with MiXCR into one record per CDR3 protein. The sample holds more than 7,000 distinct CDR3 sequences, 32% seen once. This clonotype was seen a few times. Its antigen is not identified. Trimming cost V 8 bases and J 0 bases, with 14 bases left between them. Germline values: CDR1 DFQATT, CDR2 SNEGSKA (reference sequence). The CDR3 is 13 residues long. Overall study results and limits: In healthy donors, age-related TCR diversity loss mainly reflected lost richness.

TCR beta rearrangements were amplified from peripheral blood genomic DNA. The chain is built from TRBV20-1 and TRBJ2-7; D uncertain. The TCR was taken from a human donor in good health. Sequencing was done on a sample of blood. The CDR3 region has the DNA TGCAGTTGGGTTCTCCCTAGCTCCTACGAGCAGTACTTC. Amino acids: CSWVLPSSYEQYF.